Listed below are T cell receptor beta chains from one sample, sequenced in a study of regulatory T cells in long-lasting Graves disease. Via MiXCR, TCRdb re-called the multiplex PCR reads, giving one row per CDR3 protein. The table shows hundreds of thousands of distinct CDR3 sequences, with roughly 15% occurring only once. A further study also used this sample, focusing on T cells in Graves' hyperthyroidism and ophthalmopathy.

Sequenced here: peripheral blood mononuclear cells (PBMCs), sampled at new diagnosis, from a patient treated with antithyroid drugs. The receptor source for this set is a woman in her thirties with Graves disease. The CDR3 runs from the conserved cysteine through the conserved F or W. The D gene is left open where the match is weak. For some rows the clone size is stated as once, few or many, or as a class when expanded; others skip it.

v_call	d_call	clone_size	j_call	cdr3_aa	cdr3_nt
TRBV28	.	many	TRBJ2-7	CASTTGLEQYF	TGTGCCAGCACCACGGGGCTCGAGCAGTACTTC
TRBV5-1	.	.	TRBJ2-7	CASSDQPGVNEQYF	TGCGCCAGCAGCGACCAACCGGGCGTTAACGAGCAGTACTTC
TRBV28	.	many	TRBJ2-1	CASSFSRVEGSNEQFF	TGTGCCAGCAGTTTCTCTCGCGTGGAGGGGAGCAATGAGCAGTTCTTC
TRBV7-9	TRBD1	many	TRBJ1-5	CASSGSGGLQPQHF	TGTGCCAGCAGCGGTTCAGGGGGCCTTCAGCCCCAGCATTTT
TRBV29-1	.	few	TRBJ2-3	CSVDEDPLVGTQYF	TGCAGCGTTGATGAGGACCCCCTAGTAGGTACGCAGTATTTT
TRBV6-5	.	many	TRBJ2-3	CASSYSSSGYTDTQYF	TGTGCCAGCAGTTACTCGAGTAGCGGATACACAGATACGCAGTATTTT
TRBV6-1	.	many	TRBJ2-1	CASRSRYSYNEQFF	TGTGCCAGCAGGTCCCGTTACTCCTACAATGAGCAGTTCTTC
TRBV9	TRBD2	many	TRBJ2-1	CASSGQGLAGAYNEQFF	TGTGCCAGCAGCGGACAGGGACTAGCGGGAGCCTACAATGAGCAGTTCTTC
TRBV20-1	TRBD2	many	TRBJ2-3	CSAREQLAGETDTQYF	TGCAGTGCTAGAGAGCAATTAGCGGGAGAAACAGATACGCAGTATTTT
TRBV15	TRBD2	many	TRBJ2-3	CATSRVLAGGPVTDTQYF	TGTGCCACCAGCAGAGTTCTAGCGGGAGGGCCTGTGACAGATACGCAGTATTTT
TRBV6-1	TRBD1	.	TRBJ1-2	CASTSRQGEGYTF	TGTGCCAGCACTAGTAGACAGGGCGAAGGCTACACCTTC
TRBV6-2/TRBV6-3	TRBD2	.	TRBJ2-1	CASSYPLLAGAVGEQFF	TGTGCCAGCAGTTACCCTCTACTAGCGGGAGCGGTAGGTGAGCAGTTCTTC
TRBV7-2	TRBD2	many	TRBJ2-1	CASSLVSLAGGPSNEQFF	TGTGCCAGCAGCTTAGTTAGTCTAGCGGGAGGGCCCTCCAATGAGCAGTTCTTC
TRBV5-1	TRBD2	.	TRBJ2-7	CASSSLPGLSYEQYF	TGCGCCAGCAGCTCGTTACCGGGACTATCCTACGAGCAGTACTTC
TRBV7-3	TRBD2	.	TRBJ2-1	CASISGTSGINEQFF	TGTGCCAGCATTAGCGGGACTAGCGGGATAAATGAGCAGTTCTTC
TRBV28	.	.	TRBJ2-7	CASSLGGSYERYF	TGTGCCAGCAGTCTCGGGGGCTCCTACGAGCGGTACTTC
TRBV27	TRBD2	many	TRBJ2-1	CASGSRRAGVGNEQFF	TGTGCCAGCGGCTCTAGGCGAGCGGGAGTCGGCAATGAGCAGTTCTTC